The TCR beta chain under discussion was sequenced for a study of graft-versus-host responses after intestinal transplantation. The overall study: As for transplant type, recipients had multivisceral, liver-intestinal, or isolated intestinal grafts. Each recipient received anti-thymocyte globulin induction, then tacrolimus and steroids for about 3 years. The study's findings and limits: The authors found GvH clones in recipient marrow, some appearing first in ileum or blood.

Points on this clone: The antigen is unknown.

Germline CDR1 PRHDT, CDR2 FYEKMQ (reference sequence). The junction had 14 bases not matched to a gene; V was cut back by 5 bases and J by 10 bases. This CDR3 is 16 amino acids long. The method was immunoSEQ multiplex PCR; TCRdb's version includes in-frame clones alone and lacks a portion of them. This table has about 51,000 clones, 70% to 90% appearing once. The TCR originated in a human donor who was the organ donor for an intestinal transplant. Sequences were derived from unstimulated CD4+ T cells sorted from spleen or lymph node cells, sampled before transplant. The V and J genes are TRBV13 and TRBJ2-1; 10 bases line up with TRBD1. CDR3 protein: CASSPRPGQGLGEQFF. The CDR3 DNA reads TGTGCCAGCAGCCCACGACCGGGACAGGGGCTAGGGGAGCAGTTCTTC.